Listed below are T cell receptor beta chains from one sample, sequenced in a study of CD8+ T cells in alopecia areata. Only in-frame clones appear in the TCRdb table, and some are missing; sequencing was by immunoSEQ multiplex PCR. The sample has about 91,000 clones; about 40% are singletons. The material sequenced was CD4+ T cells sorted from blood. These receptors originate from a human donor with alopecia areata. Each CDR3 is given with its conserved first and last residue. The D gene is left open where the match is weak. The size of a clone is reported for some rows only, either as once, few or many, or as a class for expanded clones.

TRBJ2-4	few	.	TRBV28	12	CASTQTPGIQYF	TGTGCCAGCACCCAGACCCCGGGCATTCAGTACTTC
TRBJ1-1	few	.	TRBV29-1	12	CSVGSGTTEAFF	TGCAGCGTTGGGTCTGGGACCACTGAAGCTTTCTTT
TRBJ2-2	few	TRBD2	TRBV7-2	14	CASGRTSNTGELFF	TGTGCCAGCGGCAGGACTAGCAACACCGGGGAGCTGTTTTTT
TRBJ2-5	.	.	TRBV11-3	12	CASASAAGTQYF	TGTGCCAGCGCCTCGGCGGCTGGGACCCAGTACTTC
TRBJ1-5	few	TRBD1	TRBV29-1	13	CSVGTGNSQPQHF	TGCAGCGTTGGGACAGGGAACAGTCAGCCCCAGCATTTT
TRBJ2-1	few	TRBD1	TRBV6-5	15	CASSELGQVYNEQFF	TGTGCCAGCAGCGAGTTGGGACAGGTGTACAATGAGCAGTTCTTC
TRBJ1-2	.	.	TRBV9	14	CASSVESRDYGYTF	TGTGCCAGCAGCGTAGAGTCACGGGACTATGGCTACACCTTC
TRBJ2-7	.	.	TRBV11-2	13	CASSRPGGAQQYF	TGTGCCAGCAGCCGACCGGGGGGCGCTCAGCAGTACTTC
TRBJ2-1	.	.	TRBV7-8	12	CASSVRGNEQFF	TGTGCCAGCAGCGTCAGGGGTAATGAGCAGTTCTTC
TRBJ1-1	few	TRBD1	TRBV29-1	12	CSVAGTAGEAFF	TGCAGCGTAGCCGGGACAGCCGGGGAAGCTTTCTTT
TRBJ2-2	.	TRBD1	TRBV9	15	CASSGTGFGTGELFF	TGTGCCAGCAGCGGGACAGGGTTTGGCACCGGGGAGCTGTTTTTT
TRBJ2-1	.	TRBD1	TRBV29-1	16	CSVLFTTGFRYNEQFF	TGCAGCGTGCTCTTTACGACAGGGTTCAGGTACAATGAGCAGTTCTTC
TRBJ2-1	once	TRBD2	TRBV25-1	15	CASSGVLSTSGDQFF	TGTGCCAGCAGTGGTGTGTTATCGACTAGCGGGGACCAGTTCTTC
TRBJ2-5	.	TRBD2	TRBV7-9	15	CASSFDSGAQETQYF	TGTGCCAGCAGCTTCGATAGCGGGGCCCAAGAGACCCAGTACTTC
TRBJ2-7	few	TRBD2	TRBV29-1	14	CSVGSGRAGDEQYF	TGCAGCGTTGGGAGCGGGAGGGCCGGAGACGAGCAGTACTTC
TRBJ2-7	few	TRBD2	TRBV28	14	CASSMTSGNYEQYF	TGTGCCAGCAGTATGACTAGCGGGAACTACGAGCAGTACTTC
TRBJ2-2	.	TRBD1	TRBV30	16	CAWRAFETGDTGELFF	TGTGCCTGGAGGGCCTTCGAGACAGGGGACACCGGGGAGCTGTTTTTT
TRBJ1-2	few	TRBD1	TRBV2	12	CASRGTVIDYTF	TGTGCCAGCAGGGGGACAGTGATTGACTACACCTTC
TRBJ2-7	.	TRBD1	TRBV28	17	CASSFGQSGGSSYEQYF	TGTGCCAGCAGTTTTGGTCAATCAGGGGGAAGCTCCTACGAGCAGTACTTC
TRBJ2-1	.	.	TRBV29-1	13	CSVRREPNNEQFF	TGCAGCGTGCGCCGGGAACCTAACAATGAGCAGTTCTTC
TRBJ2-3	few	.	TRBV19	13	CASTVRAADTQYF	TGTGCCAGCACAGTGCGAGCGGCAGATACGCAGTATTTT
TRBJ2-2	.	.	TRBV11-3	15	CASSLSPGETGELFF	TGTGCCAGCAGCTTAAGCCCAGGGGAGACCGGGGAGCTGTTTTTT
TRBJ2-2	.	TRBD2	TRBV9	16	CASSGTSGRYIGELFF	TGTGCCAGCAGCGGAACTAGCGGGAGGTATATCGGGGAGCTGTTTTTT
TRBJ2-5	.	.	TRBV18	15	CASSPRAGTAETQYF	TGTGCCAGCTCACCAAGGGCGGGAACGGCAGAGACCCAGTACTTC
TRBJ2-5	.	TRBD2	TRBV29-1	18	CSVEAPPVSGGPQETQYF	TGCAGCGTTGAAGCCCCCCCGGTGAGCGGGGGGCCTCAAGAGACCCAGTACTTC
TRBJ2-5	.	.	TRBV5-1	15	CASRPAAGNQETQYF	TGCGCCAGCAGACCGGCAGCGGGTAACCAAGAGACCCAGTACTTC
TRBJ2-1	.	.	TRBV27	17	CASSAADFLSSYNEQFF	TGTGCCAGCAGCGCAGCAGACTTCCTGAGCTCCTACAATGAGCAGTTCTTC
TRBJ1-2	.	.	TRBV6-5	14	CASSRADTNYGYTF	TGTGCCAGCAGTCGGGCAGATACCAACTATGGCTACACCTTC
TRBJ2-2	few	.	TRBV29-1	14	CSGSGGSNTGELFF	TGCAGCGGCAGTGGGGGCAGTAACACCGGGGAGCTGTTTTTT
TRBJ2-6	few	.	TRBV29-1	11	CSVYGANVLTF	TGCAGCGTTTATGGGGCCAACGTCCTGACTTTC
TRBJ2-6	few	.	TRBV28	12	CATFSGANVLTF	TGTGCCACCTTCTCTGGGGCCAACGTCCTGACTTTC
TRBJ2-7	.	.	TRBV7-9	12	CASSLVSYEQYF	TGTGCCAGCAGCTTAGTCTCGTACGAGCAGTACTTC
TRBJ2-1	.	TRBD2	TRBV29-1	13	CSATSGLYNEQFF	TGCAGCGCGACTAGCGGGCTCTACAATGAGCAGTTCTTC
TRBJ1-1	few	.	TRBV29-1	12	CSVGMWGTEAFF	TGCAGCGTTGGTATGTGGGGCACTGAAGCTTTCTTT
TRBJ2-2	few	.	TRBV6-5	13	CASSYRDTGELFF	TGTGCCAGCAGTTACAGGGACACCGGGGAGCTGTTTTTT
TRBJ2-1	.	TRBD1	TRBV29-1	14	CSVQETGGGNEQFF	TGCAGCGTTCAAGAGACAGGGGGAGGTAATGAGCAGTTCTTC
TRBJ2-7	few	TRBD2	TRBV29-1	17	CSVDYLATSGGPYEQYF	TGCAGCGTTGATTATTTAGCCACTAGCGGGGGACCCTACGAGCAGTACTTC
TRBJ2-5	few	TRBD1	TRBV6-6	13	CASTWTGRETQYF	TGTGCCAGCACCTGGACAGGGCGTGAGACCCAGTACTTC
TRBJ2-3	.	TRBD2	TRBV19	16	CASSPRLAGGGDTQYF	TGTGCCAGTAGTCCCCGACTAGCGGGGGGGGGAGATACGCAGTATTTT
TRBJ2-5	.	.	TRBV29-1	12	CSVMSNGETQYF	TGCAGCGTTATGAGCAATGGGGAGACCCAGTACTTC
TRBJ2-1	few	.	TRBV29-1	11	CSGQFYNEQFF	TGCAGCGGACAGTTCTACAATGAGCAGTTCTTC
TRBJ2-7	.	TRBD1	TRBV29-1	13	CSVRSTQGSEQYF	TGCAGCGTACGATCCACACAGGGGTCCGAGCAGTACTTC
TRBJ2-5	.	.	TRBV7-8	15	CASSLFGSREETQYF	TGTGCCAGCAGCCTGTTTGGGTCCCGAGAGGAGACCCAGTACTTC
TRBJ1-2	.	.	TRBV7-9	15	CASSQRSGTTAGYTF	TGTGCCAGCAGCCAACGTTCCGGGACCACTGCGGGCTACACCTTC
TRBJ1-1	.	.	TRBV2	13	CASTGTMDTEAFF	TGTGCCAGTACCGGGACAATGGATACTGAAGCTTTCTTT
TRBJ2-2	.	.	TRBV5-1	15	CASSLFGRDTGELFF	TGCGCCAGCAGCTTATTCGGCAGGGACACCGGGGAGCTGTTTTTT
TRBJ1-5	few	.	TRBV30	16	CAWSVGDIGSNQPQHF	TGTGCCTGGAGTGTCGGCGACATCGGTAGCAATCAGCCCCAGCATTTT
TRBJ2-3	.	.	TRBV30	13	CAWSQGVAGTQYF	TGTGCCTGGAGTCAAGGGGTTGCGGGTACGCAGTATTTT